The following is a TCR beta chain sequence with its context. This clone was counted a few times. It has no known antigen specificity. Base qualities are not provided; no much larger clone lies one nucleotide away. The sample is drawn from a study of T cell changes during pregnancy in multiple sclerosis (dated by TCRdb to between 2018 and 2021). Background on the whole study: The study examined how the T cell repertoire changed over the course of pregnancy in women with multiple sclerosis.

Library method: the immunoSEQ multiplex PCR assay. The clones in this table, taken by TCRdb from immuneACCESS, are in-frame only. Not every clone is retained; where verified, under half of the shortfall comes from an unresolved V gene, and the cause of the rest is unknown. This sample comprises about 68,000 clones, 75% to 95% of them detected only once. In total, the top ten clones hold more than 0.75% of the sample. Relative to germline, V is missing 6 bases and J is missing 2 bases, with 9 bases of the junction outside any gene match. The CDR3 goes from the cysteine to the phenylalanine over 15 residues. CDR3 DNA is the only sequence kept; it has 45 bases, read in frame from the first base. The germline V gene encodes CDR1 MNHEY and CDR2 SMNVEV (reference sequence).

Sequencing was performed on peripheral blood, taken in the second trimester of pregnancy. The sequence was collected from a female donor with multiple sclerosis, enrolled in a pregnancy study. The chain couples TRBV27 to TRBJ1-2, with 7 bases matching TRBD1. The sequence in DNA is TGTGCCAGCAGCTCACAGGGGCTTACAAACTATGGCTACACCTTC. It specifies CASSSQGLTNYGYTF.